The T cell receptor beta chain described here comes from a study of identical twins. This clonotype was counted at least ten times. CDR1 is LGHDT and CDR2 is YNNKEL in the germline V gene (reference sequence). With 1 base removed from V and 4 bases from J, the gap between germline ends came to 10 bases. CDR3 length equals 15 residues. TCRdb reprocessed the 5' RACE reads via MiXCR and lists one record per CDR3 protein. The sample has 200,000 to 250,000 distinct CDR3 sequences, 5.5% to 7% seen once. This sample also appeared in a second study, on yellow fever vaccine responses in identical twins.

Sequencing used memory (CD45RO+) T cells sorted from blood. The gene calls are TRBV3-1 and TRBJ2-2, with D possibly matching TRBD2 (7 bases). The sequence was obtained from a woman in her late teens or twenties in good health. DNA of the CDR3: TGTGCCAGCAGCCAAGTCGGGGGGCTCACCGGGGAGCTGTTTTTT. Protein sequence: CASSQVGGLTGELFF.